This entry is about one T cell receptor (beta chain). This record belongs to a study of blood T cell repertoires in COVID-19. At the level of the study: Whether acute or convalescent, the COVID-19 samples came from the United States, Italy and Spain. PBMCs, B-cell-depleted T cells, or T cells provided the cDNA or gDNA that made up the material.

Per the authors' pipeline: The assay estimated nucleated cells by amplifying reference gene primers. Measured with immunoSEQ multiplex PCR; TCRdb has only the in-frame clones, and not every one. V and J calls and clone size come straight from that table; D and trimming were deduced from the DNA. The top ten hold less than 1.5% of the sample, which has around 110,000 clones, around nine tenths seen once. Sequenced sample: peripheral blood. The source of this sequence is a woman younger than 45 with acute or convalescent COVID-19.

CDR3 coding DNA: TGTGCCACCAGCAGCGGGGAATCTGGGCGGGGTACGCAGTATTTT. Encoded protein: CATSSGESGRGTQYF. The rearrangement links TRBV15 to TRBJ2-3, with D possibly TRBD2 on 6 matching bases. Germline V gives CDR1 LNHNV, CDR2 YYDKDF (reference sequence). CDR3 length: 15 residues. With 3 bases removed from V and 8 bases from J, the gap between germline ends came to 18 bases.